This T cell receptor (beta chain) was profiled in a study of a mutant IDH1 vaccine in newly diagnosed glioma. Time point of the sample: baseline, week 1 (first vaccination visit). Indicated treatment: pre-vaccination baseline after standard-of-care therapy. The donors' diagnosis was new WHO grade 3 or 4 astrocytoma that was IDH1-mutant and ATRX-lost. TCRdb's copy holds only in-frame clones and misses some; the assay was immunoSEQ multiplex PCR. The sample gives roughly 35,000 clones, approximately 91% of which show up once; roughly 4.4% is in the top ten. Unmatched junction bases numbered 6, after V lost 6 bases and J lost 3 bases. The CDR3 spans 15 residues. The germline V gene encodes CDR1 SNHLY and CDR2 FYNNEI.

The rearrangement joins TRBV2 to TRBJ2-3, with 10 bases fitting TRBD2. This receptor was identified in a woman in her forties with glioma. The sample here was PBMCs, taken from a glioma patient treated with radiotherapy, temozolomide or both. The CDR3: CASRRLAGVTDTQYF. In nucleotides, the CDR3 is TGTGCCAGCAGAAGGCTAGCGGGAGTGACAGATACGCAGTATTTT. Looking up the rest from reference TRBV2 and TRBJ2-3 gives the full variable domain: EPEVTQTPSHQVTQMGQEVILRCVPISNHLYFYWYRQILGQKVEFLVSFYNNEISEKSEIFDDQFSVERPDGSNFTLKIRSTKLEDSAMYFCASRRLAGVTDTQYFGPGTRLTVL.